What follows describes a single T cell receptor (beta chain). These data come from a study of blood T cell repertoires in COVID-19. Membership in each cohort depended on participant-reported clinical history. Profiling relied on immunoSEQ multiplex PCR, and the TCRdb table lists in-frame clones only, not all of them. This table holds over 200,000 clones, approximately 90% found once. Sequencing was performed on PBMCs or T cells enriched from blood (not recorded which). The sequence derives from a middle-aged man who had recovered from COVID-19.

The CDR3: CASSFTPGGRKDNSPLHF. The CDR3, as DNA: TGTGCCAGCAGCTTTACCCCGGGGGGCCGAAAAGATAATTCACCCCTCCACTTT. The chain recombines TRBV11-2 with TRBJ1-6; possible D gene TRBD1, 6 bases. The V end lost 3 bases, the J end lost 5 bases, and 20 bases lay between the germline ends. The CDR3 covers 18 residues. The germline V gene has CDR1 SGHAT and CDR2 FQNNGV.